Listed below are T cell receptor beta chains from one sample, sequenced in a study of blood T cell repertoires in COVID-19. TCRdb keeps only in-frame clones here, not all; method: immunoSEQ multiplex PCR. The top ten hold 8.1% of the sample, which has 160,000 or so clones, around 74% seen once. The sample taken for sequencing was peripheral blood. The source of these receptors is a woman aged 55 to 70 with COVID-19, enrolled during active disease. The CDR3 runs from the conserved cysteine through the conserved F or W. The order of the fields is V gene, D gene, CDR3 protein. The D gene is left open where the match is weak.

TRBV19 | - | CASSMEGGNGYTF
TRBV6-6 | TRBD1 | CASSPVLTLWGQGETQYF
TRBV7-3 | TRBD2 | CASSLTGTSGHNEQFF
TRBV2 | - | CASSRVGGPTTTGELFF
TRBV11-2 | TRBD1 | CASSPQDRDRETQYF
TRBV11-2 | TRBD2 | CASSLGGTSGRVTGELFF
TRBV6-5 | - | CASSPLRDADTQYF
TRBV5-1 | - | CASSLDGGENIQYF
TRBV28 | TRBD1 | CASRQWTGGNSPLHF
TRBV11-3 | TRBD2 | CASSLTSGYTDTQYF
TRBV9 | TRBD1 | CASSPSGQGNQPQHF
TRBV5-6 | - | CASSLQETQYF
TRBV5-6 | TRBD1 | CASSPLGTENTGELFF
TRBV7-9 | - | CASSPPERAWEETQYF
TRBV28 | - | CASSTPSQPQHF
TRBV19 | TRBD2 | CASSRYLAGGTSYEQYF
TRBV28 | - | CASSLRWGRGTQYF
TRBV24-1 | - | CATSNRDQETQYF
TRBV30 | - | CACLGLRYEQYF
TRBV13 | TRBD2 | CASSLGLAGYEQYF
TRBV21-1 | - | CARTPAGRHYNSPLHF
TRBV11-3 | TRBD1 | CASSLGTGVAGELFF
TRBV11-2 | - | CASSLDPGPGAGYTF
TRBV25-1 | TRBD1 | CASSDGGRGHTEKLFF
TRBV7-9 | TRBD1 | CASSLRVQGAYTEAFF